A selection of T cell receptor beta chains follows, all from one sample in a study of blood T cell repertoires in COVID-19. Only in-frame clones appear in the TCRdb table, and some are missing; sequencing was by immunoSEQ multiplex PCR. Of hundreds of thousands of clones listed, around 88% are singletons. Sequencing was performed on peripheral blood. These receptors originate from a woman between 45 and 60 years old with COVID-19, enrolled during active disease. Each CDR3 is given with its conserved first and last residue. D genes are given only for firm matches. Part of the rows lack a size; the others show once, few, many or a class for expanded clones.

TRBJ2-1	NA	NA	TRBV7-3	CASSPGTLYNEQFF	TGTGCCAGCAGCCCAGGGACTTTATACAATGAGCAGTTCTTC
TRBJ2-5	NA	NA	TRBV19	CASSAGQQETQYF	TGTGCCAGTAGTGCGGGACAGCAAGAGACCCAGTACTTC
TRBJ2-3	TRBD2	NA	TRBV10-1	CASSAGLAGDQGDTQYF	TGCGCCAGCAGTGCCGGACTAGCGGGGGACCAAGGAGATACGCAGTATTTT
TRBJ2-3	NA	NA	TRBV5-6	CASSLRTAYGDTQYF	TGTGCCAGCAGCTTGAGGACAGCATACGGGGATACGCAGTATTTT
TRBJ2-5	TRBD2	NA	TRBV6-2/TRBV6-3	CASSYARGGRETQYF	TGTGCCAGCAGTTACGCCCGGGGGGGGCGGGAGACCCAGTACTTC
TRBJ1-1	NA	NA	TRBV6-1	CASSEAAGRGNTEAFF	TGTGCCAGCAGTGAAGCGGCGGGCAGGGGGAACACTGAAGCTTTCTTT
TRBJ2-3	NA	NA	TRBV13	CASSLQTSADTQYF	TGTGCCAGCAGCTTACAGACTTCAGCAGATACGCAGTATTTT
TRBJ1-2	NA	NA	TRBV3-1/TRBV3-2	CASSPKNRGSPSSGYTF	TGTGCCAGCAGCCCGAAGAATAGGGGTAGCCCCTCTAGTGGCTACACCTTC
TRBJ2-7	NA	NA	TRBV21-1	CASSNGLQGMWAEQYF	TGTGCCAGCAGCAACGGGCTACAGGGGATGTGGGCCGAGCAGTACTTC
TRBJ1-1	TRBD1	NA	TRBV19	CASRTDRGNTEAFF	TGTGCCAGTAGGACTGACAGGGGGAACACTGAAGCTTTCTTT
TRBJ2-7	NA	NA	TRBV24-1	CATSGGNYEQYF	TGTGCCACCAGTGGCGGAAACTACGAGCAGTACTTC
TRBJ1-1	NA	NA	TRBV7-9	CASSLGAPGRTEAFF	TGTGCCAGCAGCTTAGGGGCGCCAGGGAGGACTGAAGCTTTCTTT
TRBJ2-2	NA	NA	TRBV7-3	CASSLEGNTGELFF	TGTGCCAGCAGCTTAGAGGGGAACACCGGGGAGCTGTTTTTT
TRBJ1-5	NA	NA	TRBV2	CASGPYSNQPQHF	TGTGCCAGCGGGCCTTATAGCAATCAGCCCCAGCATTTT
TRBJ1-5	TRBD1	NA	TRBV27	CASRKTGEGQPQHF	TGTGCCAGCAGGAAGACAGGGGAGGGTCAGCCCCAGCATTTT
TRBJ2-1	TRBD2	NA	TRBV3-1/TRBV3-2	CASSQLAGGTYNEQFF	TGTGCCAGCAGCCAACTAGCGGGGGGGACCTACAATGAGCAGTTCTTC
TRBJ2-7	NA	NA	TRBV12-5	CASGLVGGGYWSYEQYF	TGTGCTAGTGGTTTGGTAGGCGGAGGGTATTGGTCCTACGAGCAGTACTTC
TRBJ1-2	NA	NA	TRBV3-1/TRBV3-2	CASGQSFSNYGYTF	TGTGCCAGCGGACAGTCCTTTTCTAACTATGGCTACACCTTC
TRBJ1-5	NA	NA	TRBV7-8	CATRMEGQPQHF	TGTGCCACCCGAATGGAGGGTCAGCCCCAGCATTTT
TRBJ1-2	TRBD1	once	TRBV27	CASSLSILSPGGANYGYTF	TGTGCCAGCAGTTTATCAATTTTATCTCCAGGGGGAGCTAACTATGGCTACACCTTC
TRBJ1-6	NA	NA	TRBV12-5	CASGLWSRAKDNSPLHF	TGTGCTAGTGGTTTATGGTCCAGGGCGAAGGATAATTCACCCCTCCACTTT
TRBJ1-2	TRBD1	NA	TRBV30	CAWSTGARYGYTF	TGTGCCTGGAGTACAGGGGCGCGGTATGGCTACACCTTC
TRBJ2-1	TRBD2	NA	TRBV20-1	CACSGGREQFF	TGCGCCTGTAGCGGGGGGCGTGAGCAGTTCTTC
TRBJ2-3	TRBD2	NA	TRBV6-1	CASSEVGGTSTDTQYF	TGTGCCAGCAGTGAAGTGGGGGGGACTAGCACAGATACGCAGTATTTT
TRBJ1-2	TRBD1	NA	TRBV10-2	CASRGLGTGNRYGYTF	TGCGCCAGCAGAGGCTTGGGGACAGGGAACCGCTATGGCTACACCTTC
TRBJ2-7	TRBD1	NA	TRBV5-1	CASSARTQGAGVYEQYF	TGCGCCAGCAGCGCGAGAACGCAGGGGGCCGGGGTCTACGAGCAGTACTTC
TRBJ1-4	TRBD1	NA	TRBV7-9	CASSLGQGAKLFF	TGTGCCAGCAGCTTGGGACAGGGGGCAAAACTGTTTTTT
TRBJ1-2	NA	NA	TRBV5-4	CASRPTANYGYTF	TGTGCCAGCAGACCGACAGCAAACTATGGCTACACCTTC
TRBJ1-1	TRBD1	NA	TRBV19	CASSATTGSHTEAFF	TGTGCCAGTAGTGCGACGACAGGGAGTCATACTGAAGCTTTCTTT
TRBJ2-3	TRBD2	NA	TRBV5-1	CASGISGASTDTQYF	TGCGCCAGCGGAATTAGCGGGGCAAGCACAGATACGCAGTATTTT